The T cell receptor beta chain under discussion was sequenced for a study of blood T cell repertoires in COVID-19. Method: immunoSEQ multiplex PCR; TCRdb's copy keeps in-frame clones and lacks some. The sample lists some 360,000 clones; approximately 87% were seen once. With 3 bases clipped from V and 5 bases from J, the junction kept 4 bases outside the gene matches. This CDR3 region has 15 residues. Germline V gene sequence: CDR1 LNHDA, CDR2 SQIVND (reference sequence). Sequencing was carried out using peripheral blood. The receptor's source is a woman aged 60-75 years with COVID-19, enrolled during active disease. The chain carries TRBV19 and TRBJ1-6; 7 bases map to TRBD1. The DNA for the CDR3 is TGTGCCAGTAGTATGGCGCAGGGGGATAATTCACCCCTCCACTTT. It is translated as CASSMAQGDNSPLHF.